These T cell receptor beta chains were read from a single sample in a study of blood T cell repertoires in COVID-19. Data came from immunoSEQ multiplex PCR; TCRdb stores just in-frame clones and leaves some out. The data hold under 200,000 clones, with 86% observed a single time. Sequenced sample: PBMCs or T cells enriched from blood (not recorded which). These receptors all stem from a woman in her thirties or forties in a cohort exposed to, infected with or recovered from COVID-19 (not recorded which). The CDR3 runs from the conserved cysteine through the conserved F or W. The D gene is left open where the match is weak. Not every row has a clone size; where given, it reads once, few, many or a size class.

CDR3 protein: CASSQGLAGRYNEQFF
CDR3 DNA: TGTGCCAGCAGCCAGGGACTAGCGGGGCGCTACAATGAGCAGTTCTTC
D gene: TRBD2
clone size: .
J gene: TRBJ2-1
V gene: TRBV4-2

CDR3 protein: CASSLRGLEGELFF
CDR3 DNA: TGTGCCAGCAGCTTAAGGGGTTTGGAGGGGGAGCTGTTTTTT
D gene: .
clone size: .
J gene: TRBJ2-2
V gene: TRBV11-2

CDR3 protein: CASSRRDSPYEQYF
CDR3 DNA: TGTGCCAGCAGTCGCCGGGACAGTCCCTACGAGCAGTACTTC
D gene: TRBD1
clone size: .
J gene: TRBJ2-7
V gene: TRBV28

CDR3 protein: CASSQDGQVNTEAFF
CDR3 DNA: TGTGCCAGCAGCCAAGACGGACAGGTAAACACTGAAGCTTTCTTT
D gene: TRBD1
clone size: once
J gene: TRBJ1-1
V gene: TRBV14

CDR3 protein: CASSLVSSYNSPLHF
CDR3 DNA: TGTGCCAGCAGCTTGGTTAGCTCCTATAATTCACCCCTCCACTTT
D gene: .
clone size: .
J gene: TRBJ1-6
V gene: TRBV5-4

CDR3 protein: CASSLESQGQSPLHF
CDR3 DNA: TGTGCCAGCAGCTTAGAATCCCAGGGGCAATCACCCCTCCACTTT
D gene: .
clone size: .
J gene: TRBJ1-6
V gene: TRBV11-2

CDR3 protein: CASSQGQGAYEQYF
CDR3 DNA: TGTGCCAGCAGCCAAGGACAGGGAGCCTACGAGCAGTACTTC
D gene: TRBD1
clone size: .
J gene: TRBJ2-7
V gene: TRBV5-4

CDR3 protein: CASSLTGWDTEAFF
CDR3 DNA: TGTGCCAGCAGCTTAACAGGGTGGGATACTGAAGCTTTCTTT
D gene: .
clone size: .
J gene: TRBJ1-1
V gene: TRBV13

CDR3 protein: CASSSTGSNQPQHF
CDR3 DNA: TGTGCCAGCAGCTCCACGGGGAGCAATCAGCCCCAGCATTTT
D gene: .
clone size: .
J gene: TRBJ1-5
V gene: TRBV7-9

CDR3 protein: CASSLSTGPNTEAFF
CDR3 DNA: TGTGCCAGCAGCTTAAGTACAGGGCCGAACACTGAAGCTTTCTTT
D gene: .
clone size: .
J gene: TRBJ1-1
V gene: TRBV7-6

CDR3 protein: CASNSGQGRNQPQHF
CDR3 DNA: TGTGCCAGCAACTCCGGACAGGGCCGCAATCAGCCCCAGCATTTT
D gene: TRBD1
clone size: .
J gene: TRBJ1-5
V gene: TRBV28

CDR3 protein: CAISAPEKRTDTQYF
CDR3 DNA: TGTGCCATCAGTGCACCCGAGAAACGCACGGATACGCAGTATTTT
D gene: .
clone size: .
J gene: TRBJ2-3
V gene: TRBV10-3

CDR3 protein: CATSRERTGGNGYTF
CDR3 DNA: TGTGCCACCAGCAGGGAAAGGACAGGAGGAAATGGCTACACCTTC
D gene: TRBD1
clone size: .
J gene: TRBJ1-2
V gene: TRBV15

CDR3 protein: CASSIDSGFNYGYTF
CDR3 DNA: TGTGCCAGTAGTATAGATTCGGGGTTTAACTATGGCTACACCTTC
D gene: .
clone size: .
J gene: TRBJ1-2
V gene: TRBV19

CDR3 protein: CASSFSDSYLNYGYTF
CDR3 DNA: TGTGCCAGCAGTTTTAGTGACAGCTACCTTAACTATGGCTACACCTTC
D gene: .
clone size: .
J gene: TRBJ1-2
V gene: TRBV28

CDR3 protein: CASSGSAPGAFF
CDR3 DNA: TGTGCCAGCAGCGGTTCGGCCCCAGGAGCTTTCTTT
D gene: .
clone size: .
J gene: TRBJ1-1
V gene: TRBV11-2

CDR3 protein: CASSSGGDYGTGGDEQYF
CDR3 DNA: TGCGCCAGCAGCTCTGGAGGGGACTACGGGACAGGGGGCGACGAGCAGTACTTC
D gene: TRBD1
clone size: .
J gene: TRBJ2-7
V gene: TRBV5-1

CDR3 protein: CASSEDRTSGNTIYF
CDR3 DNA: TGCGCCAGCAGTGAGGACAGGACCTCTGGAAACACCATATATTTT
D gene: .
clone size: few
J gene: TRBJ1-3
V gene: TRBV10-2

CDR3 protein: CASTSTPTGGGGYGYTF
CDR3 DNA: TGTGCCAGCACCTCAACCCCCACAGGGGGCGGTGGCTATGGCTACACCTTC
D gene: TRBD1
clone size: .
J gene: TRBJ1-2
V gene: TRBV27

CDR3 protein: CAISESLQANYGYTF
CDR3 DNA: TGTGCCATCAGTGAGTCATTGCAGGCAAACTATGGCTACACCTTC
D gene: .
clone size: .
J gene: TRBJ1-2
V gene: TRBV10-3